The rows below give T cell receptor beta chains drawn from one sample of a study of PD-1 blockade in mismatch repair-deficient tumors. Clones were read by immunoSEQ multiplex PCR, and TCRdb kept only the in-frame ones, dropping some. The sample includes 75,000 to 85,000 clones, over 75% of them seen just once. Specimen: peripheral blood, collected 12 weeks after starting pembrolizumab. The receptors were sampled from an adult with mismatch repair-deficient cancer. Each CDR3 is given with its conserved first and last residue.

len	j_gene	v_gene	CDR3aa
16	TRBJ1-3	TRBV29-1	CSVAEQHRGDGNTIYF
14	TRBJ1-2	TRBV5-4	CASSPPGSNYGYTF
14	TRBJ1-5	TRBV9	CASSEGGAGQPQHF
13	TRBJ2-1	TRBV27	CASSFGAYNEQFF
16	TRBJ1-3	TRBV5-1	CASSLVPVGSGNTIYF
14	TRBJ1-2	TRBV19	CASSISWGREDYTF
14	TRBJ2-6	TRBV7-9	CASSARAGANVLTF
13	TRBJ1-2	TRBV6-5	CASSYRTGDGYTF
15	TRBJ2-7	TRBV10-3	CAISDRDRGRYEQYF
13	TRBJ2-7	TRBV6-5	CASIQAGGDEQYF
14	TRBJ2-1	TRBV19	CASTGDSAYNEQFF
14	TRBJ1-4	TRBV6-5	CASRSRGENEKLFF
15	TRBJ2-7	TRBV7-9	CASSLGSGGVYEQYF
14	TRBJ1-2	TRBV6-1	CASSLTGTGYGYTF
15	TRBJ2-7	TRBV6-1	CASSERGAGPYEQYF
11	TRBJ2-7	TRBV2	CASSVPPEQYF
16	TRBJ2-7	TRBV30	CAWSPGITLDAYEQYF
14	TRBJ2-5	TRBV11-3	CASSLDRATETQYF
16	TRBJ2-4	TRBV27	CASSSQAAGTRNIQYF
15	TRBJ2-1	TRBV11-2	CASSALAGAYNEQFF
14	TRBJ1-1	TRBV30	CAWSVQGLRTEAFF
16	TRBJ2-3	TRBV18	CASSPQRHQSTDTQYF
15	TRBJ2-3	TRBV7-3	CASSLTAGGIDTQYF
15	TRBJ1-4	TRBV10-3	CAISESRAMDEKLFF
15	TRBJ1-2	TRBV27	CASSFPRPGTGGYTF
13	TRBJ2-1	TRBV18	CASSTLEADEQFF
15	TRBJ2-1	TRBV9	CASSAGTASYNEQFF
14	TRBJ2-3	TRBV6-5	CASREGGFGDTQYF
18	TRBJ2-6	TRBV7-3	CASSLTGSGAVGANVLTF
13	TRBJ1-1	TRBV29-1	CSVDVSAGTEAFF
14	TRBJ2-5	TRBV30	CAWSLGGKVETQYF
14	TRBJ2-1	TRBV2	CASSREGPYNEQFF
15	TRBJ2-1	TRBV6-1	CASTRLAGTYNEQFF
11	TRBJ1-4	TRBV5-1	CASSARGKLFF
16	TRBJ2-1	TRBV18	CASSPTGSASYNEQFF
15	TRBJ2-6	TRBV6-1	CASSEKGAGANVLTF
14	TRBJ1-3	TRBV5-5	CASSLGSSGNTIYF
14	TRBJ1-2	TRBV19	CASREDRRNYGYTF
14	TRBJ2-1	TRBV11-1	CASSLLTSYNEQFF
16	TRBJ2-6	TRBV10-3	CAISARGAGGANVLTF
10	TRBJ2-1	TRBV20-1	CSAGPNEQFF
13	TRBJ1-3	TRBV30	CAWSHGGSYTIYF
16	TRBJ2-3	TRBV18	CASSQITGLPRDTQYF
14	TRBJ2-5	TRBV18	CASSPDGPRETQYF
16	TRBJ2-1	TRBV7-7	CASSLGAGAWVDEQFF
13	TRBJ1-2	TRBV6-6	CATQTGAEYGYTF
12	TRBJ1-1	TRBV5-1	CASSLEHSEAFF
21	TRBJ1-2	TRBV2	CASYLSPDGTGALTKTGGYTF
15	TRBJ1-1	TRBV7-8	CASSLALYGNTEAFF
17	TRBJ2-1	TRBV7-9	CASSLAVAGAALNEQFF
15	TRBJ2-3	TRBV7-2	CASSLQSQGVDTQYF
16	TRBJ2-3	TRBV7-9	CASSLTSGRVTDTQYF
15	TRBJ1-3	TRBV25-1	CASSESRFSGNTIYF
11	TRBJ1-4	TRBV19	CASSRFEKLFF
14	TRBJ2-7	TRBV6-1	CASSANRKGHEQYF
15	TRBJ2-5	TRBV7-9	CASSSFQSVGETQYF
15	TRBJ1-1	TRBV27	CASSSRQGRDTEAFF
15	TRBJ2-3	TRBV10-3	CAISELAGGTDTQYF
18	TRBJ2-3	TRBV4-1	CASSQVPGGGGVADTQYF
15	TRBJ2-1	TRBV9	CASSHDRGDYNEQFF